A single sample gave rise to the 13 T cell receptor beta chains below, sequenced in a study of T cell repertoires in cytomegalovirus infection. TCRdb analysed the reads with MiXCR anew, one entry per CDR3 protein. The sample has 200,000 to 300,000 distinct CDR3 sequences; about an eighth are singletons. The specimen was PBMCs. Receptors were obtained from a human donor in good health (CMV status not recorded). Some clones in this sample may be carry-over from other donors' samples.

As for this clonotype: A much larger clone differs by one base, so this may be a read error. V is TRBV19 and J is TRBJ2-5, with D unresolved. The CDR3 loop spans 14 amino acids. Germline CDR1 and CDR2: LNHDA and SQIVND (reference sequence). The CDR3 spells CATSIWGNGETQYF. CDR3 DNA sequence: TGTGCCACTAGTATCTGGGGTAACGGGGAGACCCAGTACTTC.

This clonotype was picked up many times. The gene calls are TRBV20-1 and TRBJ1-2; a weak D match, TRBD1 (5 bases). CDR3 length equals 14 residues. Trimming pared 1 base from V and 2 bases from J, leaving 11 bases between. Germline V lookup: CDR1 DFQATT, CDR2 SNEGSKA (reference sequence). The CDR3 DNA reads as TGCAGTGCTAGAGGAGCAGGGAACAACTATGGCTACACCTTC. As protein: CSARGAGNNYGYTF.

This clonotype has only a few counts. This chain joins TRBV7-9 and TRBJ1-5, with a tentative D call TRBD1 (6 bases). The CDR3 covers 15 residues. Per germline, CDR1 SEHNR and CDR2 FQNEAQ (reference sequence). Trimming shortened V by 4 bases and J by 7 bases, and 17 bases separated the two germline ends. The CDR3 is CASSSDSTGNQPQHF. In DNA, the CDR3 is TGTGCCAGCAGCTCGGACTCTACAGGGAACCAGCCCCAGCATTTT.

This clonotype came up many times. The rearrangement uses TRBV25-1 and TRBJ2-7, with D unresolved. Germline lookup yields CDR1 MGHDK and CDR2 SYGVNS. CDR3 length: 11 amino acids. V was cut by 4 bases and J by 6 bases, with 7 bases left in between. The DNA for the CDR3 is TGTGCCAGCAGTGGGGCACTCGAGCAGTACTTC. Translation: CASSGALEQYF.

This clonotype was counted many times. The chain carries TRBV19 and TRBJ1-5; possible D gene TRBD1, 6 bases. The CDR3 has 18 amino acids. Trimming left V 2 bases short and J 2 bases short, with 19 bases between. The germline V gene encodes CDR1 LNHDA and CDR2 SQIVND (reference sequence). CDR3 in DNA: TGTGCCAGTAGTATAAAGGGACAATCAGATGGGGGCAATCAGCCCCAGCATTTT. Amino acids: CASSIKGQSDGGNQPQHF.

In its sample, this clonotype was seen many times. The CDR3 protein is CASRRANTEAFF. The CDR3 bases are TGTGCCAGCAGAAGAGCGAACACTGAAGCTTTCTTT. The chain couples TRBV25-1 to TRBJ1-1; D is ambiguous. Trimming shortened V by 6 bases and J by 1 base, and 6 bases separated the two germline ends. This CDR3 is built from 12 residues. Per germline, CDR1 MGHDK and CDR2 SYGVNS.

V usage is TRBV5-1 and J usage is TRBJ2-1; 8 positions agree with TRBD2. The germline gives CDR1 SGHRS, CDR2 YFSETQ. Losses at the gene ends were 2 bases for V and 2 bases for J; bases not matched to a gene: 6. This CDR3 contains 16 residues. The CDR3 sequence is CASSFIIAGTYNEQFF. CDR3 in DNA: TGCGCCAGCAGCTTCATCATAGCGGGAACCTACAATGAGCAGTTCTTC.

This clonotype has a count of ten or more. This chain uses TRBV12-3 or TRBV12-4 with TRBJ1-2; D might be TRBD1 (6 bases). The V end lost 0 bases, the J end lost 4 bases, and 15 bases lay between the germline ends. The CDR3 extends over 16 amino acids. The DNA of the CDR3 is TGTGCCAGCAGTTTAGCTGGGGCAGGGGTGAGCTATGGCTACACCTTC. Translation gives CASSLAGAGVSYGYTF.

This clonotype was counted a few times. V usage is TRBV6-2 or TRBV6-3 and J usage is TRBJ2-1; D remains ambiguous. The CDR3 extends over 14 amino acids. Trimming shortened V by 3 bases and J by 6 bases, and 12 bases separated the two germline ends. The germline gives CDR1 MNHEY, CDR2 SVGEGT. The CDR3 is CASSYRHTSNEQFF. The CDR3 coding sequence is TGTGCCAGCAGTTATCGACACACCTCCAATGAGCAGTTCTTC.

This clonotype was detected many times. CDR3 nucleotide sequence: TGTGCCAGCAGTTATAGGGGGACAGGCGGCTACACCTTC. Its translation: CASSYRGTGGYTF. The V and J genes are TRBV6-1 and TRBJ1-2, with TRBD1 matching over 8 bases. The CDR3 is 13 amino acids. Looked up from germline, CDR1 is MNHNS and CDR2 is SASEGT. Unmatched junction bases numbered 7, after V lost 5 bases and J lost 8 bases.

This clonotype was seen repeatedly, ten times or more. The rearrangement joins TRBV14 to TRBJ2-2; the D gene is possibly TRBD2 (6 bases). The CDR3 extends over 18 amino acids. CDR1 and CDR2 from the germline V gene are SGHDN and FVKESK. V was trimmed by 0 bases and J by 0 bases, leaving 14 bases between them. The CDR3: CASSQDPAGTANTGELFF. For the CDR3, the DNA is TGTGCCAGCAGCCAAGATCCGGCGGGGACCGCGAACACCGGGGAGCTGTTTTTT.

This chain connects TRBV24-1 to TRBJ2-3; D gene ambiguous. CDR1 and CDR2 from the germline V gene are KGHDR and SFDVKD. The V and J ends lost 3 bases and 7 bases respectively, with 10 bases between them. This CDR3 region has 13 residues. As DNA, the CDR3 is TGTGCCACCAGTGATCCCGGACGGAATACGCAGTATTTT. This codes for CATSDPGRNTQYF.

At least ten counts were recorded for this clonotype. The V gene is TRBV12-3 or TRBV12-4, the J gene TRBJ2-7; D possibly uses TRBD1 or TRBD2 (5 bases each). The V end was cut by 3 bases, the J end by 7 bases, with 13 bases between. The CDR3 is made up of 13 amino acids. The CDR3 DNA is TGTGCCAGCAGTTTGTGGGTATGGGGGGAGCAGTACTTC. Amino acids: CASSLWVWGEQYF.